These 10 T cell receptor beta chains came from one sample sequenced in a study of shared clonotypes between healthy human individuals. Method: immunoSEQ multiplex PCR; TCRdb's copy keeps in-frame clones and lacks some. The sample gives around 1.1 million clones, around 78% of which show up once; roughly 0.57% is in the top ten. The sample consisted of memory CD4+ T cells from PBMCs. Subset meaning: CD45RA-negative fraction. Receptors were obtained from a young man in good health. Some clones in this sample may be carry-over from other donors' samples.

CDR3 in DNA: TGTGCCAGCAGCGCCGGGGCGACGGTCGACGAGCAGTACTTC. This sequence encodes CASSAGATVDEQYF. V is TRBV9 and J is TRBJ2-7; D tentatively reads TRBD1 or TRBD2 (5 bases each). Trimming took 3 bases from V and 5 from J, leaving 15 bases between them. Germline-derived CDR1 and CDR2 are SGDLS and YYNGEE. CDR3 length: 14 residues.

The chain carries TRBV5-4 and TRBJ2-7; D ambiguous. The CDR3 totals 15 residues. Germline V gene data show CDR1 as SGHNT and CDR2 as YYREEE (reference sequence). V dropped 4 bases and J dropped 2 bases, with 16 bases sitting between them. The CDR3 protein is CASSPTSLGTYEQYF. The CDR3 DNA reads TGTGCCAGCAGCCCGACGTCTTTGGGCACCTACGAGCAGTACTTC.

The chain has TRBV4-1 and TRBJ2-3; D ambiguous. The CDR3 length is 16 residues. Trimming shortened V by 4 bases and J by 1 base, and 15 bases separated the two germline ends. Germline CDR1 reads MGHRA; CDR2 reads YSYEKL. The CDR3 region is CASSPLYRVGTDTQYF. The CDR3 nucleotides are TGCGCCAGCAGCCCATTGTATCGGGTAGGCACAGATACGCAGTATTTT.

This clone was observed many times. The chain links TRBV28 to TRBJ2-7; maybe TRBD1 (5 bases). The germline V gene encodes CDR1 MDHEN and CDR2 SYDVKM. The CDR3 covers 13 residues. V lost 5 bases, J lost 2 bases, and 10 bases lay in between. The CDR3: CASSTGSTYEQYF. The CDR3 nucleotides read TGTGCCAGCAGTACAGGTTCCACCTACGAGCAGTACTTC.

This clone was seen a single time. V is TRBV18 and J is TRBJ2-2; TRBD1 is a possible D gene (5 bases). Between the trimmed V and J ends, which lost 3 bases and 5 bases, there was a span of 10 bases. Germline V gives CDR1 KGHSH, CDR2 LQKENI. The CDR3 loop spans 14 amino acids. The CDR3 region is CASSPNQGTGELFF. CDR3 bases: TGTGCCAGCTCACCTAATCAGGGAACCGGGGAGCTGTTTTTT.

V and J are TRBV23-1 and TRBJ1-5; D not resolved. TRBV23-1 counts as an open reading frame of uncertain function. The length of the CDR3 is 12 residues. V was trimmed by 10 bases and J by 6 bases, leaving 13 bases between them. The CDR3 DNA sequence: TGCGCCACCATTTCCCGGCGTCAGCCCCAGCATTTT. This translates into CATISRRQPQHF.

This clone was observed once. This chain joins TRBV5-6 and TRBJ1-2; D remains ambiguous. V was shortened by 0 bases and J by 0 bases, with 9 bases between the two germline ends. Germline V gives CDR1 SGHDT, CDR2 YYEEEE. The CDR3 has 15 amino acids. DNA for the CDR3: TGTGCCAGCAGCTTGGCCTGGACGACTAACTATGGCTACACCTTC. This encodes CASSLAWTTNYGYTF.

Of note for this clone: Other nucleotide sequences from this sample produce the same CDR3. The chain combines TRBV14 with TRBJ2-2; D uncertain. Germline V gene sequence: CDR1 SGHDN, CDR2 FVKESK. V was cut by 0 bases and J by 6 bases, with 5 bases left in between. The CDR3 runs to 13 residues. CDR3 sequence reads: CASSQDLAGELFF. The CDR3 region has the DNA TGTGCCAGCAGCCAAGATCTAGCCGGGGAGCTGTTTTTT.

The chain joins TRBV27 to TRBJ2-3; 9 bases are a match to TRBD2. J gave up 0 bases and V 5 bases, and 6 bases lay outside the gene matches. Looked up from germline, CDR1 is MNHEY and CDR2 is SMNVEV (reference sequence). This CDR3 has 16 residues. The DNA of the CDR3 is TGTGCCAGCAGTCGAGCGGGAGGACTGAGCACAGATACGCAGTATTTT. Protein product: CASSRAGGLSTDTQYF.

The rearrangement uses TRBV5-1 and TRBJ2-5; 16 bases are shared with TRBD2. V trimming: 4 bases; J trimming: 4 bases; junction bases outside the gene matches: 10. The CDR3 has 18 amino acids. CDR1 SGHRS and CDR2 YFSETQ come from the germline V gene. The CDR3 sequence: CASSEGLAGGNSGETQYF. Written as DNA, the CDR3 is TGCGCCAGCAGCGAGGGACTAGCGGGGGGGAATTCGGGAGAGACCCAGTACTTC.